The clone carrying this T cell receptor (beta chain) was detected a few times. These data are taken from a study of T-cell reconstitution after alpha-beta-depleted transplantation in children. The V end lost 6 bases, the J end lost 2 bases, and 7 bases lay between the germline ends. Germline V gene lookup returns CDR1 SGHTA and CDR2 FQGTGA. The length of the CDR3 is 13 residues. Using unique molecular identifiers, the investigators prepared the TCRbeta library. A single record per CDR3 protein comes from TCRdb applying MiXCR to the PCR reads. The sample records about 440,000 distinct CDR3 sequences, roughly two fifths being singletons.

The sample was PBMCs, taken before TCRalphabeta/CD19-depleted stem cell transplant. This chain joins TRBV7-3 and TRBJ2-2; a possible D gene is TRBD2 (6 bases). This TCR was sampled from a girl aged 2-10 years with aplastic anemia, due to receive a stem cell transplant. CDR3 residues: CASSSGNTGELFF. For the CDR3, the DNA is TGTGCCAGCAGTAGCGGAAACACCGGGGAGCTGTTTTTT.